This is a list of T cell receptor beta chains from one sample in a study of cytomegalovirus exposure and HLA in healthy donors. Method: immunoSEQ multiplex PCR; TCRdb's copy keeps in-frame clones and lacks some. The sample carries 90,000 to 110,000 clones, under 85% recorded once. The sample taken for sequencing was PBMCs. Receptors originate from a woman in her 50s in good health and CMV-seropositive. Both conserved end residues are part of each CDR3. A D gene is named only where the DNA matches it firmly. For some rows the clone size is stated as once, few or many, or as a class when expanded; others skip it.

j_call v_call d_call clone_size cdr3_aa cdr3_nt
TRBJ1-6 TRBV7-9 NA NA CASSLASYTGQIYNSPLHF TGTGCCAGCAGCTTAGCTTCTTACACTGGACAGATCTATAATTCACCCCTCCACTTT
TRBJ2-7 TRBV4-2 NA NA CASSQEGGGSSYEQYF TGTGCCAGCAGCCAAGAAGGGGGGGGGAGCTCCTACGAGCAGTACTTC
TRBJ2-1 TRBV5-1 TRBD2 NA CASSGTSGAYNEQFF TGCGCCAGCAGCGGGACTAGCGGGGCCTACAATGAGCAGTTCTTC
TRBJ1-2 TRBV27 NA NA CASSPSPPGIYGYTF TGTGCCAGCAGTCCTAGCCCCCCGGGGATCTATGGCTACACCTTC
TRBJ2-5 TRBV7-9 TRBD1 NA CASSSAAVGQGKETQYF TGTGCCAGCAGCAGTGCCGCCGTGGGACAGGGTAAAGAGACCCAGTACTTC
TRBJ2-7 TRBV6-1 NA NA CASGRGYEQYF TGTGCCAGCGGTAGGGGATACGAGCAGTACTTC
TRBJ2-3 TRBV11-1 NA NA CASSLALRRGGTSTDTQYF TGTGCCAGCAGCTTAGCGCTCAGGCGGGGCGGGACTAGCACAGATACGCAGTATTTT
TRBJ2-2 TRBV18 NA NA CASSPQALLNTGELFF TGTGCCAGCTCACCTCAGGCTCTGCTGAACACCGGGGAGCTGTTTTTT
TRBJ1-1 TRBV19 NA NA CASSIEDVPVAFF TGTGCCAGTAGTATTGAGGATGTCCCGGTGGCTTTCTTT
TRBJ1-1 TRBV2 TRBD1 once CASSLQGALNTEAFF TGTGCCAGCAGCCTACAGGGGGCTTTGAACACTGAAGCTTTCTTT
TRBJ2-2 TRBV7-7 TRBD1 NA CASSLRDRETGELFF TGTGCTAGCAGCTTAAGGGACAGGGAAACCGGGGAGCTGTTTTTT
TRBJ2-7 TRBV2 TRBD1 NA CASRKGQGGYEQYF TGTGCCAGCAGGAAAGGACAGGGTGGATACGAGCAGTACTTC
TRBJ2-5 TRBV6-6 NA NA CASSYDGAEQYF TGTGCCAGCAGTTACGATGGTGCGGAGCAGTACTTC
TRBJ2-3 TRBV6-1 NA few CASRQGLTDTQYF TGTGCCAGCAGACAGGGCCTTACAGATACGCAGTATTTT
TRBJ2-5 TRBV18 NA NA CASSPPGTGTQYF TGTGCCAGCTCACCACCAGGAACGGGTACCCAGTACTTC
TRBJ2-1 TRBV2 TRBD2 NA CASRGLAGSNYNEQFF TGTGCCAGCAGGGGACTAGCGGGCTCAAATTACAATGAGCAGTTCTTC
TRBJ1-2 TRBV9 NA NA CASSSPGEYGYTF TGTGCCAGCAGCTCTCCAGGTGAATATGGCTACACCTTC
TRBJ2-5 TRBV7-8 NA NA CASSFWGTQETQYF TGTGCCAGCAGCTTCTGGGGCACGCAAGAGACCCAGTACTTC
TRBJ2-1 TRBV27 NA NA CASSLSGTRAEQFF TGTGCCAGCAGTTTATCAGGGACAAGGGCGGAGCAGTTCTTC
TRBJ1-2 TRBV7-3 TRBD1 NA CASSSGTGENWGYGYTF TGTGCCAGCAGCTCCGGGACAGGGGAAAATTGGGGCTATGGCTACACCTTC
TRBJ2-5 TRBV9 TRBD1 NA CASSVGQGIQETQYF TGTGCCAGCAGCGTCGGACAGGGTATCCAAGAGACCCAGTACTTC
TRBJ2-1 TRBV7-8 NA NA CASSRLASYNEQFF TGTGCCAGCTCCCGTTTGGCCTCCTACAATGAGCAGTTCTTC
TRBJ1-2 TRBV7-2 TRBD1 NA CASSLGQGRRGYTF TGTGCCAGCAGCTTGGGACAGGGGAGACGTGGCTACACCTTC
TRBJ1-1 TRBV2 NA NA CASSDRGFEAFF TGTGCCAGCAGTGACAGGGGTTTTGAAGCTTTCTTT
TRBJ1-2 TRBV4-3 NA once CASSQAPEGNYGYTF TGCGCCAGCAGCCAAGCCCCGGAGGGGAACTATGGCTACACCTTC
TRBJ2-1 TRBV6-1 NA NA CASDRAYNEQFF TGTGCCAGTGACAGAGCCTACAATGAGCAGTTCTTC
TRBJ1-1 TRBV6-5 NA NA CATEARGMVSTEAFF TGTGCCACAGAGGCGCGGGGGATGGTGTCCACTGAAGCTTTCTTT
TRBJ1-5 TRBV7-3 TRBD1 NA CASSLGTGVGNQPQHF TGTGCCAGCAGCTTGGGTACAGGGGTAGGCAATCAGCCCCAGCATTTT
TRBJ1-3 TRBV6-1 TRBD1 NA CASSPPGTGRSTIYF TGTGCCAGCAGCCCTCCCGGGACAGGGAGAAGCACCATATATTTT
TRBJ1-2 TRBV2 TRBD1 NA CASKRGQVYGYTF TGTGCCAGCAAAAGGGGACAGGTCTATGGCTACACCTTC
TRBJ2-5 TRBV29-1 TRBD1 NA CSVAGQGGETQYF TGCAGCGTCGCGGGACAGGGAGGAGAGACCCAGTACTTC
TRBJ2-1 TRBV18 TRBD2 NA CASTLTGGLAESSSYNEQFF TGTGCCAGCACCCTGACAGGAGGACTAGCGGAGTCCAGCTCCTACAATGAGCAGTTCTTC
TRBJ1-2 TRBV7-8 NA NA CASSPREDYGYTF TGTGCCAGCAGCCCCCGGGAAGACTATGGCTACACCTTC
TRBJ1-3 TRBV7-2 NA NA CASSLTPDMSSGNTIYF TGTGCCAGCAGCTTAACGCCAGACATGAGCTCTGGAAACACCATATATTTT
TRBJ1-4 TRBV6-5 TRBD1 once CASSSSGGTNEKLFF TGTGCCAGCAGTTCCTCAGGGGGCACTAATGAAAAACTGTTTTTT
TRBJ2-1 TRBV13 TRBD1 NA CASSLHVTDRGIRNEQFF TGTGCCAGCAGCTTACACGTCACTGACAGGGGAATTAGGAATGAGCAGTTCTTC
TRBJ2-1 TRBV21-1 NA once CAIPSGNEQFF TGTGCCATCCCTAGCGGGAACGAGCAGTTCTTC
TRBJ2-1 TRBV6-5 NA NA CASSYQFRVGNNEQFF TGTGCCAGCAGTTACCAATTCCGGGTGGGTAACAATGAGCAGTTCTTC
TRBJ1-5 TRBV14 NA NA CASCLGQDNQPQHF TGTGCCAGCTGCCTGGGACAAGACAATCAGCCCCAGCATTTT
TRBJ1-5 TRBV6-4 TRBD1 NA CASRGTGNQPQHF TGTGCCAGCCGGGGGACAGGGAATCAGCCCCAGCATTTT
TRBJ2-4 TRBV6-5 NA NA CASSSPGENIQYF TGTGCCAGCAGTTCCCCAGGGGAAAACATTCAGTACTTC
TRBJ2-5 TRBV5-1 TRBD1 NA CASSSGQGYMETQYF TGCGCCAGCAGCTCGGGACAGGGCTATATGGAGACCCAGTACTTC
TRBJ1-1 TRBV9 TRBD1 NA CASSVVGTGGRGEAFF TGTGCCAGCAGCGTAGTAGGGACAGGGGGCAGAGGTGAAGCTTTCTTT
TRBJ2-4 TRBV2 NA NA CAPRNIQYF TGTGCCCCCAGGAACATTCAGTACTTC
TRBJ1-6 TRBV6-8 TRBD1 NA CASSYLLDRVSPLHF TGTGCCAGCAGTTACCTCTTGGACAGGGTTTCACCCCTCCACTTT
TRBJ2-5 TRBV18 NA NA CASSHDSVETQYF TGTGCCAGCTCGCATGACAGTGTTGAGACCCAGTACTTC
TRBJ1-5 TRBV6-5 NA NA CASSIGDQPQHF TGTGCCAGCAGTATAGGGGATCAGCCCCAGCATTTT
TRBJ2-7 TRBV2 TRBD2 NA CASSGSASGGDEQYF TGTGCCAGCAGTGGATCGGCTAGCGGGGGGGACGAGCAGTACTTC
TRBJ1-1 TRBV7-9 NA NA CSSSLARGEAFF TGTTCCAGCAGCTTAGCGAGGGGGGAAGCTTTCTTT
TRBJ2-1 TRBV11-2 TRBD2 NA CASSLTREGGQFF TGTGCCAGCAGCTTAACTCGGGAGGGGGGGCAGTTCTTC
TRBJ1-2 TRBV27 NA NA CASSGGARRGYTF TGTGCCAGCAGTGGGGGGGCCCGGCGGGGCTACACCTTC
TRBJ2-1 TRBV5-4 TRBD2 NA CASSLEGTSGYNEQFF TGTGCCAGCAGCTTGGAAGGGACTAGCGGTTACAATGAGCAGTTCTTC
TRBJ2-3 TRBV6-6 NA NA CASSYGHGQGDTQYF TGTGCCAGCAGTTACGGCCATGGCCAGGGGGATACGCAGTATTTT